This T cell receptor (beta chain) was captured in a study of T cell clusters in autoimmune cytopenias. Study-wide points: TRB repertoire shifts in secondary cytopenia and chronic lymphocytic leukemia mostly reflected lymphoma, not autoimmunity. Compared with active autoimmune hepatitis patients, healthy donors showed roughly 2.7-fold more exclusive TRB clusters. Functional roles of the in silico T cell clusters still await experimental validation.

Of note for this clonotype: Its antigen is not known.

TRB amplification used 250 ng of peripheral blood genomic DNA. TRB was amplified by touch-down multiplex PCR, primer pools A and B combined. Following a re-call of the multiplex PCR reads, TCRdb has one entry per CDR3 protein and lacks DNA. The ten most abundant clones cover roughly a third of a sample with roughly 6,800 distinct CDR3 sequences. The CDR3 runs to 16 residues. Germline loops: CDR1 SGHVS, CDR2 FNYEAQ. The data also belong to a second study, concerning T cell repertoires in aging, cancer and after chemotherapy. According to that study: Donor ages fell into six groups from 30 or younger up to 70 or older.

Sequencing was performed on peripheral blood. The receptor's source is a human donor in good health. V is TRBV7-6 and J is TRBJ2-2; TCRdb outputs TRBD2, but without DNA this stays unchecked. The CDR3 reads CASSLEGSYSHGELFF.